The 17 T cell receptor beta chains below come from one sample, sequenced in a study of blood T cell repertoires in COVID-19. Assay used: immunoSEQ multiplex PCR; TCRdb lists only in-frame clones, some missing. The sample holds 100,000 to 120,000 clones; less than 75% are singletons and the top ten take 7.6%. The sequencing sample was made of peripheral blood. All receptors come from a woman aged 55-70 years with acute or convalescent COVID-19.

The chain is built from TRBV28 and TRBJ1-5; possible D gene TRBD1, 5 bases. CDR1 is MDHEN, CDR2 SYDVKM, per germline. The V end was cut by 3 bases, the J end by 6 bases, with 12 bases between. This CDR3 spans 14 amino acids. The CDR3: CASSFEGLRQPQHF. CDR3 bases: TGTGCCAGCAGTTTTGAGGGACTCCGTCAGCCCCAGCATTTT.

V usage is TRBV9 and J usage is TRBJ2-7; D remains unclear. Germline-derived CDR1 and CDR2 are SGDLS and YYNGEE. Trimming took 4 bases from V and 7 from J, leaving 12 bases between them. The CDR3 length is 12 residues. In nucleotides, the CDR3 is TGTGCCAGCAGCCCCACTCAAAGAGAGCAGTACTTC. Its protein is CASSPTQREQYF.

The genes are TRBV2 and TRBJ1-6; D is uncertain. Trimming pared 7 bases from V and 6 bases from J, leaving 16 bases between. The CDR3 consists of 15 residues. The germline V gene encodes CDR1 SNHLY and CDR2 FYNNEI. CDR3 region: CASTPAGSPNSPLHF. CDR3 nucleotides: TGTGCCAGCACCCCAGCGGGGTCTCCTAATTCACCCCTCCACTTT.

This sequence joins TRBV6-5 and TRBJ1-1; the D is unclear. The germline V gene has CDR1 MNHEY and CDR2 SVGAGI. This CDR3 comprises 16 residues. V lost 2 bases and J 0 bases, leaving 13 bases between the germline ends. For the CDR3, the DNA is TGTGCCAGCAGTTACCGCGACACCGATATGAACACTGAAGCTTTCTTT. Its protein product is CASSYRDTDMNTEAFF.

The rearrangement joins TRBV7-3 to TRBJ2-6; 8 positions match TRBD1. V was clipped by 4 bases and J by 3 bases; unmatched bases: 11. The CDR3 runs 18 residues. Looked up from germline, CDR1 is SGHTA and CDR2 is FQGTGA. CDR3 nucleotides: TGTGCCAGCAGCTCTCTGCCGACAGGGGCTGGTGGGGCCAACGTCCTGACTTTC. Amino acids: CASSSLPTGAGGANVLTF.

The chain couples TRBV7-9 to TRBJ2-1, with D perhaps TRBD1 (5 bases). Germline values: CDR1 SEHNR, CDR2 FQNEAQ (reference sequence). The CDR3 runs 13 residues. V gave up 1 base and J gave up 9 bases, with 10 bases separating them. CDR3 coding DNA: TGTGCCAGCAGCTTAGGGGGCAAGGGTGAGCAGTTCTTC. It encodes CASSLGGKGEQFF.

In its sample, this clone is medium-sized. The chain couples TRBV27 to TRBJ2-7; D may be TRBD1 (6 bases). Trimming shortened V by 5 bases and J by 3 bases, and 20 bases separated the two germline ends. Per the germline V gene, CDR1 is MNHEY and CDR2 is SMNVEV (reference sequence). This CDR3 is 16 amino acids long. The CDR3 region has the DNA TGTGCCAGCAGTCCAGTAACGTTGACAGGAAACTACGAGCAGTACTTC. Translation: CASSPVTLTGNYEQYF.

In its sample, this clone was seen a few times. The genes are TRBV19 and TRBJ2-1; the match to TRBD2 covers 9 bases. This CDR3 is 20 amino acids long. Germline V gene sequence: CDR1 LNHDA, CDR2 SQIVND (reference sequence). Trimming took 5 bases from V and 0 from J; bases not matched to a gene: 17. The CDR3 DNA reads TGTGCCAGTAGTCCTTGGGGAGCGGGGGGTCTTCTAATCTCCTACAATGAGCAGTTCTTC. Amino acid sequence: CASSPWGAGGLLISYNEQFF. The full variable domain, its missing parts supplied by reference TRBV19 and TRBJ2-1, is DGGITQSPKYLFRKEGQNVTLSCEQNLNHDAMYWYRQDPGQGLRLIYYSQIVNDFQKGDIAEGYSVSREKKESFPLTVTSAQKNPTAFYLCASSPWGAGGLLISYNEQFFGPGTRLTVL.

This clone appeared once. The genes are TRBV7-9 and TRBJ1-5; D gene ambiguous. V was cut by 5 bases and J by 6 bases, with 8 bases left in between. The germline gives CDR1 SEHNR, CDR2 FQNEAQ (reference sequence). This CDR3 is 12 amino acids long. CDR3 nucleotide sequence: TGTGCCAGCAGCCCTCACGGTCAGCCCCAGCATTTT. Protein product: CASSPHGQPQHF.

The J gene is TRBJ2-7, the V gene TRBV10-2; a weak D match, TRBD1 (6 bases). The germline V and J ends were trimmed by 6 bases and 2 bases, with 11 bases remaining between them. CDR1 WSHSY and CDR2 SAAADI come from the germline V gene. The CDR3 sequence is 13 residues long. DNA of the CDR3: TGCGCCAGCAGGGCAGGGGTCGCCTACGAGCAGTACTTC. It translates to CASRAGVAYEQYF.

V usage is TRBV7-8 and J usage is TRBJ1-1; D might be TRBD1 (5 bases). The CDR3 length is 13 residues. From germline, CDR1 is SGHVS and CDR2 FQNEAQ. The V end was cut by 9 bases, the J end by 1 base, with 12 bases between. In nucleotides, the CDR3 is TGTGCCAGTGGGGCAGGAACGAACACTGAAGCTTTCTTT. Translated, it gives CASGAGTNTEAFF.

This chain uses TRBV24-1 with TRBJ1-2; 7 nucleotides match TRBD1. This CDR3 contains 12 residues. The J segment lost 4 bases and the V segment lost 9 bases, leaving 4 bases of the junction unmatched. CDR1 and CDR2 (germline): KGHDR, SFDVKD. This CDR3 is CATGQGGYGYTF. In nucleotides, the CDR3 is TGTGCCACCGGGCAGGGGGGCTATGGCTACACCTTC.

The chain recombines TRBV7-8 with TRBJ1-2; D is uncertain. The length of the CDR3 is 15 residues. Germline-derived CDR1 and CDR2 are SGHVS and FQNEAQ. The V and J ends lost 2 bases and 1 base respectively, with 11 bases between them. The CDR3 here is CASSLTTTLNYGYTF. CDR3 bases: TGTGCCAGCAGCTTAACTACCACCCTTAACTATGGCTACACCTTC.

This chain connects TRBV5-6 to TRBJ1-6; tentatively, D is TRBD1 (5 bases). CDR1 and CDR2 (germline): SGHDT, YYEEEE. The V end lost 4 bases, the J end lost 5 bases, and 13 bases lay between the germline ends. CDR3 length equals 15 residues. CDR3 nucleotides: TGTGCCAGCAGCCCCCGGGCAGGGCATAATTCACCCCTCCACTTT. Translation gives CASSPRAGHNSPLHF.

The V gene is TRBV19, the J gene TRBJ1-2; tentative D call: TRBD1 (5 bases). The CDR3 is 14 amino acids. The ends were cut back, 2 bases at V and 4 bases at J, with 11 bases in the middle. CDR1 is LNHDA, CDR2 SQIVND, per germline (reference sequence). The CDR3 protein is CASSIIQGGYGYTF. The CDR3 bases are TGTGCCAGTAGTATAATCCAGGGCGGCTATGGCTACACCTTC.

This chain joins TRBV3-1 (or the pseudogene TRBV3-2) and TRBJ1-6; 7 bases are a match to TRBD1. Germline V gene data show CDR1 as LGHDT and CDR2 as YNNKEL (reference sequence). The CDR3 is made up of 16 amino acids. J lost 10 bases, V lost 1 base, and 10 bases had no gene match. CDR3 protein: CASSQVLGQYDSPLHF. CDR3 DNA: TGTGCCAGCAGCCAAGTCCTGGGACAGTACGACTCACCCCTCCACTTT.

The V call is TRBV25-1, the J call TRBJ1-2; 9 nucleotides match TRBD1. The CDR3 runs 14 residues. J was trimmed by 4 bases and V by 5 bases; bases with no gene match: 5. Germline CDR1 reads MGHDK; CDR2 reads SYGVNS. CDR3 loop: CASSYTGGGYGYTF. The CDR3 coding sequence is TGTGCCAGCAGTTATACAGGGGGCGGCTATGGCTACACCTTC.